The T cell receptor (beta chain) under discussion was sequenced for a study of T cell changes during pregnancy in multiple sclerosis. Measured with immunoSEQ multiplex PCR; TCRdb has only the in-frame clones, and not every one. Here the sample spans approximately 80,000 clones, over 85% being singletons. Germline trimming cut 4 bases from V and 9 bases from J; bases unmatched to any gene: 10. The V gene's germline CDR1 is MNHEY and CDR2 SMNVEV (reference sequence). The CDR3 sequence is 14 residues long. The clonotype originates from a female donor in good health, enrolled as a control in a pregnancy study. This chain joins TRBV27 and TRBJ2-7; 9 bases fit TRBD1. This material consisted of peripheral blood, taken in the second trimester of pregnancy. The chain's CDR3 is CASSWTGVALGQYF. In DNA form, the CDR3 reads TGTGCCAGCAGTTGGACAGGGGTGGCCCTAGGGCAGTACTTC.